These 26 T cell receptor beta chains originate from one sample sequenced in a study of shared clonotypes between healthy human individuals (dated by TCRdb to the early 2020s). Preparation of the library involved the immunoSEQ multiplex PCR assay. The source is immuneACCESS, and TCRdb retained only in-frame sequences with V and J called. Part of the clones is not carried over; for the studies checked, unresolved V genes explain less than half of this, and the remainder is unexplained. The sample table contains fewer than 3 million clones; only one count was recorded for 92% of them. In total, the top ten clones hold around 0.4% of the sample. What was sequenced was naive CD4+ T cells from PBMCs. The cell subset or site tag for this specimen amounts to: CD45RA+ positively selected. The receptors come from a young man in good health. Some clones in this sample may be carry-over from other donors' samples.

This clone appeared a single time. The chain employs TRBV6-1 and TRBJ2-1, with D perhaps TRBD1 (6 bases). V lost 2 bases to trimming and J lost 4 bases, with 9 bases between them. This CDR3 contains 14 residues. Germline CDR1 and CDR2: MNHNS and SASEGT. Here the CDR3 reads CASSEQRGYNEQFF. CDR3 coding DNA: TGTGCCAGCAGTGAACAGAGGGGGTACAATGAGCAGTTCTTC.

The chain uses TRBV19 and TRBJ2-7, with D perhaps matching TRBD1 (5 bases). The germline CDR1 and CDR2 sequences are LNHDA and SQIVND (reference sequence). The V end lost 5 bases, the J end lost 6 bases, and 20 bases lay between the germline ends. CDR3 size: 15 residues. CDR3 bases: TGTGCCAGTAGTCTCCGGACACCCCAAGGCGGCGAGCAGTACTTC. Residues: CASSLRTPQGGEQYF.

A remark on this clone: This CDR3 is also generated by other DNA sequences in the sample. The chain recombines TRBV30 with TRBJ1-5; TRBD1 matches 10 bases. CDR3 length: 13 residues. Germline assignment: CDR1 GTSNPN and CDR2 SVGIG (reference sequence). Germline trimming cut 5 bases from V and 4 bases from J; bases unmatched to any gene: 2. The CDR3 is CAWDRGLNQPQHF. The CDR3 nucleotides read TGTGCCTGGGACAGGGGGCTAAATCAGCCCCAGCATTTT.

The rearrangement joins TRBV4-3 to TRBJ2-7; D ambiguous. Trimming pared 1 base from V and 2 bases from J, leaving 9 bases between. CDR1 is LGHNA, CDR2 YSLEER, per germline. This CDR3 spans 14 amino acids. The CDR3 DNA reads as TGCGCCAGCAGCCAAGGTGTACAGACCTACGAGCAGTACTTC. Amino acid sequence: CASSQGVQTYEQYF.

V and J are TRBV11-2 and TRBJ1-1, with 10 bases lining up with TRBD1. The CDR3 loop spans 17 amino acids. V dropped 6 bases and J dropped 3; count of bases not matched to a gene: 13. CDR1 and CDR2 (germline): SGHAT, FQNNGV. The CDR3 sequence is CASSVRDRGFFHTEAFF. CDR3 nucleotide sequence: TGTGCCAGCAGTGTCCGGGACAGGGGATTTTTTCACACTGAAGCTTTCTTT. Full variable domain (missing parts from reference TRBV11-2 and TRBJ1-1): EAGVAQSPRYKIIEKRQSVAFWCNPISGHATLYWYQQILGQGPKLLIQFQNNGVVDDSQLPKDRFSAERLKGVDSTLKIQPAKLEDSAVYLCASSVRDRGFFHTEAFFGQGTRLTVV.

The CDR3 DNA follows: TGTGCCAGCAGCTTAGCCAGGATAGCGGTCGCCTACGAGCAGTACTTC. This encodes CASSLARIAVAYEQYF. The rearrangement joins TRBV7-2 to TRBJ2-7; perhaps TRBD2 as D (6 bases). Germline loops: CDR1 SGHTA, CDR2 FQGNSA. The V gene lost 0 bases and the J gene lost 2 bases, with 14 bases spanning the gap. The CDR3 is made up of 16 amino acids.

The V and J genes are TRBV5-4 and TRBJ2-1; no definite D call. Germline values: CDR1 SGHNT, CDR2 YYREEE (reference sequence). V was pared by 0 bases and J by 2 bases, with 9 bases between. This CDR3 spans 15 amino acids. CDR3 loop: CASSLGTETYNEQFF. CDR3 bases: TGTGCCAGCAGCTTGGGCACTGAGACCTACAATGAGCAGTTCTTC.

This chain connects TRBV28 to TRBJ2-7; 14 bases fit TRBD2. The V segment lost 6 bases and the J segment 6 bases; nucleotides outside the gene matches: 7. The CDR3 sequence is 15 residues long. Germline-derived CDR1 and CDR2 are MDHEN and SYDVKM. Here the CDR3 reads CASSPPTSGRGEQYF. In DNA form, the CDR3 reads TGTGCCAGCAGCCCCCCGACTAGCGGGAGGGGCGAGCAGTACTTC.

J is TRBJ2-1 and V is TRBV7-9; D unresolved. Germline V gives CDR1 SEHNR, CDR2 FQNEAQ (reference sequence). Trimming removed 5 bases at V and 5 bases at J, with 16 bases between. The CDR3 covers 15 residues. The CDR3 sequence: CASSPSPTRNNEQFF. The CDR3 coding sequence is TGTGCCAGCAGCCCCTCGCCGACGCGAAACAATGAGCAGTTCTTC. Supplemented by reference TRBV7-9 and TRBJ2-1, the full variable domain reads DTGVSQNPRHKITKRGQNVTFRCDPISEHNRLYWYRQTLGQGPEFLTYFQNEAQLEKSRLLSDRFSAERPKGSFSTLEIQRTEQGDSAMYLCASSPSPTRNNEQFFGPGTRLTVL.

The chain recombines TRBV6-1 with TRBJ2-6; D ambiguous. This CDR3 contains 15 residues. Germline values: CDR1 MNHNS, CDR2 SASEGT. Trimming cost V 6 bases and J 1 base, with 10 bases left between them. The CDR3 region is CASRVRISGANVLTF. CDR3 DNA sequence: TGTGCCAGCAGAGTCAGGATATCTGGGGCCAACGTCCTGACTTTC.

This clone came up once. The chain combines TRBV23-1 with TRBJ2-1; D ambiguous. TRBV23-1 is reported as an ORF; its role is uncertain. Trimming pared 3 bases from V and 4 bases from J, leaving 10 bases between. This CDR3 region has 14 residues. The CDR3 here is CASSHRERYNEQFF. Here the CDR3 DNA reads TGCGCCAGCAGTCACAGAGAGAGGTACAATGAGCAGTTCTTC.

Concerning this clone: This same CDR3 is encoded by further DNA sequences in the sample. The rearrangement links TRBV6-5 to TRBJ2-7; D may be TRBD2 (5 bases). The V gene lost 2 bases and the J gene lost 1 base, with 9 bases spanning the gap. The germline CDR1 and CDR2 sequences are MNHEY and SVGAGI. The CDR3 is made up of 14 amino acids. The CDR3 DNA is TGTGCCAGCAGTTACCTGGCGGGTTCCTACGAGCAGTACTTC. Translated, it gives CASSYLAGSYEQYF.

The gene calls are TRBV7-9 and TRBJ2-5; maybe TRBD2 (6 bases). The CDR3 covers 13 residues. Germline CDR1 SEHNR, CDR2 FQNEAQ (reference sequence). Between the trimmed V and J ends, which lost 8 bases and 0 bases, there was a span of 10 bases. CDR3 sequence: CASRRGDQETQYF. The CDR3 DNA reads as TGTGCCAGCCGGCGCGGGGACCAAGAGACCCAGTACTTC.

In DNA, the CDR3 is TGTGCCAGCAGCTGGGGGGGATCTCAGCCCCAGCATTTT. The encoded protein is CASSWGGSQPQHF. This chain joins TRBV5-4 and TRBJ1-5; the D gene is possibly TRBD1 (5 bases). CDR3 size: 13 residues. Germline V gene data show CDR1 as SGHNT and CDR2 as YYREEE (reference sequence). V lost 3 bases and J lost 6, with 10 bases in between.

V and J are TRBV28 and TRBJ2-7; 7 bases align to TRBD2. After removal of 6 bases from V and 3 bases from J, the junction contained 8 bases not matched to a gene. Germline loops: CDR1 MDHEN, CDR2 SYDVKM. CDR3 length equals 14 residues. CDR3 amino acids: CASSPSGNRYEQYF. Written as DNA, the CDR3 is TGTGCCAGCAGCCCCAGCGGGAACCGCTACGAGCAGTACTTC.

The V call is TRBV30, the J call TRBJ1-4, with D uncertain. CDR1 and CDR2 (germline): GTSNPN, SVGIG (reference sequence). Trimming took 2 bases from V and 8 from J, leaving 9 bases between them. The CDR3 totals 12 residues. CDR3 protein: CAWSFVGEKLFF. The CDR3 bases are TGTGCCTGGAGTTTCGTGGGGGAAAAACTGTTTTTT.

This clone came up once. The chain combines TRBV5-6 with TRBJ2-1, with D possibly being TRBD2 (5 bases). Germline V gives CDR1 SGHDT, CDR2 YYEEEE. This CDR3 has 14 residues. The ends were cut back, 2 bases at V and 7 bases at J, with 13 bases in the middle. The CDR3 here is CASSFASGWNEQFF. Written as DNA, the CDR3 is TGTGCCAGCAGCTTCGCCAGCGGTTGGAATGAGCAGTTCTTC.

The chain is built from TRBV7-9 and TRBJ2-5, with 7 bases fitting TRBD2. Trimming took 5 bases from V and 1 from J; bases not matched to a gene: 10. The CDR3 loop spans 16 amino acids. Germline V gene data show CDR1 as SEHNR and CDR2 as FQNEAQ (reference sequence). The CDR3 here is CASSPTRGRSQETQYF. Written as DNA, the CDR3 is TGTGCCAGCAGCCCCACTCGCGGGAGATCCCAAGAGACCCAGTACTTC.

Concerning this clone itself: The same CDR3 also results from other DNA sequences found in this sample. The rearrangement links TRBV2 to TRBJ2-5; D remains unclear. This CDR3 is built from 12 residues. Trimming shortened V by 2 bases and J by 2 bases, and 3 bases separated the two germline ends. Germline values: CDR1 SNHLY, CDR2 FYNNEI. CDR3 nucleotides: TGTGCCAGCAGTGAAATACAAGAGACCCAGTACTTC. Translated: CASSEIQETQYF.

The chain recombines TRBV6-1 with TRBJ2-7; D may be TRBD1 (5 bases). Trimming took 2 bases from V and 5 from J, leaving 13 bases between them. The germline V gene has CDR1 MNHNS and CDR2 SASEGT. The length of the CDR3 is 14 residues. In DNA form, the CDR3 reads TGTGCCAGCAGTGAACAGGGATTATCCAACGAGCAGTACTTC. Its translation: CASSEQGLSNEQYF.

The rearrangement joins TRBV14 to TRBJ2-2; the D is unclear. V was shortened by 2 bases and J by 4 bases, with 14 bases between the two germline ends. The CDR3 is made up of 16 amino acids. Germline-derived CDR1 and CDR2 are SGHDN and FVKESK. The CDR3 DNA reads as TGTGCCAGCAGCCAAAACATGGACCGCCGCACCGGGGAGCTGTTTTTT. It specifies CASSQNMDRRTGELFF.

Regarding this clone: Other nucleotide sequences in the sample specify the same CDR3. J is TRBJ2-7 and V is TRBV15; possible D gene TRBD2, 5 bases. The CDR3 spans 13 residues. Germline V gene data show CDR1 as LNHNV and CDR2 as YYDKDF (reference sequence). With 0 bases removed from V and 4 bases from J, the gap between germline ends came to 7 bases. The CDR3 protein is CATSRDRGYEQYF. CDR3 nucleotide sequence: TGTGCCACCAGCAGAGATCGGGGATACGAGCAGTACTTC.

The gene calls are TRBV4-1 and TRBJ2-1, with 16 bases lining up with TRBD2. From germline, CDR1 is MGHRA and CDR2 YSYEKL. Unmatched junction bases numbered 4, after V lost 0 bases and J lost 14 bases. The CDR3 loop spans 15 amino acids. CDR3 nucleotide sequence: TGCGCCAGCAGCCAAGAGGGGACTAGCGGGAGGGAGGAGTTCTTC. Amino acids: CASSQEGTSGREEFF.

The CDR3 sequence: CASSVGGSYNEQFF. The CDR3 coding sequence is TGCGCCAGCAGCGTAGGTGGCTCCTACAATGAGCAGTTCTTC. The chain joins TRBV5-1 to TRBJ2-1, with D hard to call. The CDR3 sequence is 14 residues long. Germline CDR1 and CDR2: SGHRS and YFSETQ. V lost 4 bases to trimming and J lost 0 bases, with 8 bases between them.

The CDR3 loop reads CASSPPAGIQPQHF. The DNA for the CDR3 is TGTGCCAGCAGTCCTCCCGCAGGAATTCAGCCCCAGCATTTT. The chain combines TRBV28 with TRBJ1-5; D call uncertain. The CDR3 totals 14 residues. Per the germline V gene, CDR1 is MDHEN and CDR2 is SYDVKM. V was clipped by 5 bases and J by 6 bases, with 14 bases between them.

V usage is TRBV19 and J usage is TRBJ1-5; tentative D call: TRBD1 (5 bases). Trimming cost V 5 bases and J 0 bases, with 17 bases left between them. The CDR3 extends over 17 amino acids. CDR1 LNHDA and CDR2 SQIVND come from the germline V gene (reference sequence). The CDR3, as DNA: TGTGCCAGTAGTTTGGAGGGCCGGGGCTATAGCAATCAGCCCCAGCATTTT. This codes for CASSLEGRGYSNQPQHF. The variable domain in full, with the rest retrieved from reference TRBV19 and TRBJ1-5, is DGGITQSPKYLFRKEGQNVTLSCEQNLNHDAMYWYRQDPGQGLRLIYYSQIVNDFQKGDIAEGYSVSREKKESFPLTVTSAQKNPTAFYLCASSLEGRGYSNQPQHFGDGTRLSIL.